Listed here are 6 T cell receptor beta chains from one sample, sequenced in a study of graft-versus-host responses after intestinal transplantation. Here immunoSEQ multiplex PCR was the method, and the copy in TCRdb shows in-frame clones only, minus some. The repertoire holds around 97,000 clones, with approximately 94% as singletons. No antigens are known for them. Sequencing used unstimulated CD8+ T cells sorted from spleen or lymph node cells, obtained before intestinal transplant. Receptor source: a human donor who received an intestinal transplant.

This clone occurred once. The chain has TRBV19 and TRBJ2-3, with unresolved D. Deletions cut 2 bases from V and 2 bases from J, with 5 bases between. The CDR3 length is 13 residues. Germline CDR1 is LNHDA and CDR2 is SQIVND (reference sequence). CDR3 bases: TGTGCCAGTAGTATATTGGCCACAGATACGCAGTATTTT. This sequence encodes CASSILATDTQYF.

The genes are TRBV7-9 and TRBJ2-5; a possible D gene is TRBD2 (7 bases). The CDR3 consists of 13 residues. From germline, CDR1 is SEHNR and CDR2 FQNEAQ (reference sequence). V was cut by 6 bases and J by 2 bases, with 10 bases left in between. The CDR3 region has the DNA TGTGCCAGCAGACAGGGACTACAAGAGACCCAGTACTTC. Protein product: CASRQGLQETQYF.

The CDR3 here is CASSALSGGAGDEQFF. The CDR3 coding sequence is TGTGCCAGCAGCGCTCTAAGCGGGGGGGCTGGCGATGAGCAGTTCTTC. J is TRBJ2-1 and V is TRBV9; 10 bases are shared with TRBD2. This CDR3 contains 16 residues. Germline V gene sequence: CDR1 SGDLS, CDR2 YYNGEE. V lost 3 bases to trimming and J lost 8 bases; unmatched junction nucleotides: 11.

The chain has TRBV6-5 and TRBJ2-1; D is unclear. V was clipped by 2 bases and J by 5 bases, with 1 base between them. The germline V gene encodes CDR1 MNHEY and CDR2 SVGAGI. The CDR3 consists of 11 residues. Here the CDR3 reads CASSYNNEQFF. The CDR3 DNA is TGTGCCAGCAGTTACAACAATGAGCAGTTCTTC.

This rearrangement joins TRBV4-2 to TRBJ2-2; either TRBD1 or TRBD2 may fit D (5 bases each). The V and J ends lost 1 base and 1 base respectively, with 13 bases between them. The CDR3 runs to 17 residues. Germline V gene data show CDR1 as LGHNA and CDR2 as YNFKEQ. CDR3 nucleotides: TGTGCCAGCAGCCAAGGGGGCCTAGCCGTGAACACCGGGGAGCTGTTTTTT. Translating it yields CASSQGGLAVNTGELFF.

The chain employs TRBV27 and TRBJ2-7; no definite D call. The germline CDR1 and CDR2 sequences are MNHEY and SMNVEV (reference sequence). The CDR3 is 11 residues long. V lost 5 bases and J 7 bases, leaving 9 bases between the germline ends. CDR3 coding DNA: TGTGCCAGCAGTGATCTAGGGGAGCAGTACTTC. Translation gives CASSDLGEQYF.